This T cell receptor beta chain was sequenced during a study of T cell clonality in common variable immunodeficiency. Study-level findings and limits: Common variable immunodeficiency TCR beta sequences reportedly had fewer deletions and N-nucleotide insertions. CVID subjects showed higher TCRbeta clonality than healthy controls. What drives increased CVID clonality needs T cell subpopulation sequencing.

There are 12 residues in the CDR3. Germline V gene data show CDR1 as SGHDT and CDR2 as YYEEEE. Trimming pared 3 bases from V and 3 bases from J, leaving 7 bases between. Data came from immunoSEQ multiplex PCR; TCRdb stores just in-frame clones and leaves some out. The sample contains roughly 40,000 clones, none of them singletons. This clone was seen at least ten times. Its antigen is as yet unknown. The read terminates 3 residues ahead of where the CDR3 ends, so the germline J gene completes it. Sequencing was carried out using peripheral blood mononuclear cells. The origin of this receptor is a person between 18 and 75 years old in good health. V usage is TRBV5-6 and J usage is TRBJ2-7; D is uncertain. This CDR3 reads CASSSMFYEQYF. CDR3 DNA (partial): TGTGCCAGCAGCTCAATGTTCTACGAG.